This passage covers 28 T cell receptor beta chains from one sample sequenced in a study of T cells in Graves' hyperthyroidism and ophthalmopathy. The source material, RNA transcripts, was used to amplify TCR beta CDR3 regions. The TCR CDR3 was amplified in a first-round RT-PCR using the HTBI primer set. TCRdb re-derived calls from the multiplex PCR reads in MiXCR, one entry per CDR3 protein. Of hundreds of thousands of distinct CDR3 sequences in the sample, nearly 15% were seen once. Material for sequencing was blood. The source of these receptors is a woman aged 60-75 years with Graves' ophthalmopathy.

This clonotype was counted between two and nine times. The chain is built from TRBV7-9 and TRBJ2-2, with no clear D. CDR3 length: 19 residues. The V and J ends lost 4 bases and 5 bases respectively, with 26 bases between them. CDR1 SEHNR and CDR2 FQNEAQ come from the germline V gene (reference sequence). CDR3 sequence (DNA): TGTGCCAGCAGCTCCTCACGGGTGACCGATCGGAACCCTACCGGGGAGCTGTTTTTT. Its protein is CASSSSRVTDRNPTGELFF.

In this sample, this clonotype turned up many times. The J gene is TRBJ2-1, the V gene TRBV30, with a weak D call TRBD2 (5 bases). The V gene's germline CDR1 is GTSNPN and CDR2 SVGIG (reference sequence). V dropped 1 base and J dropped 2 bases, with 6 bases sitting between them. CDR3 size: 13 residues. CDR3 region: CAWSEAAYNEQFF. CDR3 in DNA: TGTGCCTGGAGTGAAGCGGCCTACAATGAGCAGTTCTTC.

This clonotype turned up a few times. The V and J genes are TRBV19 and TRBJ2-5, with D hard to call. Germline V gene sequence: CDR1 LNHDA, CDR2 SQIVND (reference sequence). This CDR3 contains 12 residues. V lost 4 bases to trimming and J lost 4 bases, with 7 bases between them. The CDR3 sequence: CASSKARETQYF. The CDR3 DNA reads as TGTGCCAGTAGTAAGGCGAGAGAGACCCAGTACTTC.

This clonotype was counted at least ten times. V usage is TRBV28 and J usage is TRBJ1-5; no clear D gene. Germline CDR1 reads MDHEN; CDR2 reads SYDVKM. CDR3 length: 17 amino acids. V was pared by 4 bases and J by 1 base, with 17 bases between. CDR3 in amino acids: CASSSLGGMGSNQPQHF. The CDR3 bases are TGTGCCAGCAGTTCCTTGGGTGGTATGGGCAGCAATCAGCCCCAGCATTTT.

The table lists this clonotype with many counts. This chain connects TRBV28 to TRBJ2-1, with 12 bases identical to TRBD2. This CDR3 spans 16 amino acids. J gave up 4 bases and V 7 bases, and 8 bases lay outside the gene matches. The germline V gene encodes CDR1 MDHEN and CDR2 SYDVKM. The DNA for the CDR3 is TGTGCCAGCAATCCAGGACTAGCGGGACCATACAATGAGCAGTTCTTC. It translates to CASNPGLAGPYNEQFF.

This clonotype was counted many times. The chain is built from TRBV30 and TRBJ1-2, with D maybe TRBD1 (5 bases). The CDR3 sequence is 13 residues long. The V gene lost 3 bases and the J gene lost 7 bases, with 15 bases spanning the gap. Germline lookup yields CDR1 GTSNPN and CDR2 SVGIG (reference sequence). The CDR3 nucleotides read TGTGCCTGGAGCCCACGGGGGAGTACTGGCTACACCTTC. Residues: CAWSPRGSTGYTF.

V usage is TRBV24-1 and J usage is TRBJ2-2; D is undetermined. Per germline, CDR1 KGHDR and CDR2 SFDVKD. CDR3 size: 16 residues. V lost 4 bases and J lost 5, with 16 bases in between. This CDR3 is CATSDLGSGRTGELFF. The CDR3 region has the DNA TGTGCCACCAGTGACCTGGGGTCAGGCCGAACCGGGGAGCTGTTTTTT.

Of note for this clonotype: Given a much more abundant clone one base away, this may be a read error. This chain uses TRBV20-1 with TRBJ1-1, with D unclear. V was cut by 3 bases and J by 2 bases, with 10 bases left in between. CDR1 is DFQATT, CDR2 SNEGSKA, per germline (reference sequence). The CDR3 has 13 amino acids. The CDR3 is CSARLNSNTEAFF. The CDR3 coding sequence is TGCAGTGCTAGGCTGAATAGTAACACTGAAGCTTTCTTT.

This clonotype was observed at least ten times. The V call is TRBV24-1, the J call TRBJ2-1; 8 positions agree with TRBD2. Germline CDR1 and CDR2: KGHDR and SFDVKD. Germline trimming cut 5 bases from V and 9 bases from J; bases unmatched to any gene: 8. The CDR3 contains 14 residues. The CDR3 loop reads CATSGAGGRSEQFF. CDR3 nucleotide sequence: TGTGCCACCAGTGGGGCGGGAGGTCGGAGTGAGCAGTTCTTC.

This chain links TRBV29-1 with TRBJ1-1; possibly TRBD1 for D (6 bases). The CDR3 totals 12 residues. V lost 4 bases, J lost 3 bases, and 9 bases lay in between. Germline CDR1 is SQVTM and CDR2 is ANQGSEA. CDR3 nucleotides: TGCAGCGTTGCAAACAGGGACACTGAAGCTTTCTTT. The encoded protein is CSVANRDTEAFF.

This clonotype was detected ten times or more. The gene calls are TRBV20-1 and TRBJ1-2; tentatively, D is TRBD1 (5 bases). The CDR3 spans 12 residues. The V gene's germline CDR1 is DFQATT and CDR2 SNEGSKA (reference sequence). V lost 6 bases and J 5 bases, leaving 13 bases between the germline ends. CDR3 DNA: TGCAGTGCGGAGGGGCAGATATATGGCTACACCTTC. Protein sequence: CSAEGQIYGYTF.

The sample holds many counts of this clonotype. This rearrangement joins TRBV20-1 to TRBJ2-3; D may be TRBD2 (5 bases). The germline V and J ends were trimmed by 5 bases and 4 bases, with 13 bases remaining between them. This CDR3 region has 13 residues. The V gene's germline CDR1 is DFQATT and CDR2 SNEGSKA (reference sequence). CDR3 sequence (DNA): TGCAGTGCTGTATCTGGAGGCCCAGATACGCAGTATTTT. This sequence encodes CSAVSGGPDTQYF.

This clonotype was found many times. The V call is TRBV2, the J call TRBJ2-1; 9 bases map to TRBD2. The CDR3 is 14 amino acids. Germline V lookup: CDR1 SNHLY, CDR2 FYNNEI. Trimming removed 7 bases from V and 10 bases from J; junction bases left unmatched: 11. This CDR3 reads CASTRASGVGEQFF. CDR3 bases: TGTGCCAGCACGAGGGCTAGCGGGGTGGGGGAGCAGTTCTTC.

This clonotype showed up many times. The chain uses TRBV11-2 and TRBJ2-7; perhaps TRBD2 as D (6 bases). This CDR3 is 14 amino acids long. With 1 base removed from V and 6 bases from J, the gap between germline ends came to 13 bases. Germline CDR1 is SGHAT and CDR2 is FQNNGV. The CDR3 region has the DNA TGTGCCAGCAGCTTAGGCGGCCGGGGGATCGAGCAGTACTTC. Protein product: CASSLGGRGIEQYF.

This chain uses TRBV19 with TRBJ1-4; TRBD1 agrees at 7 bases. Germline assignment: CDR1 LNHDA and CDR2 SQIVND (reference sequence). The CDR3 covers 16 residues. The ends lost 7 bases at V and 6 bases at J; junction bases unmatched: 14. The CDR3 loop reads CASTPRGRGEYEKLFF. The CDR3 DNA is TGTGCCAGTACCCCTAGGGGCAGGGGGGAATATGAAAAACTGTTTTTT.

The chain has TRBV14 and TRBJ2-7; 7 bases align to TRBD2. The J segment lost 7 bases and the V segment lost 0 bases, leaving 21 bases of the junction unmatched. Germline lookup yields CDR1 SGHDN and CDR2 FVKESK. CDR3 length equals 19 residues. CDR3 residues: CASSQERTGGSPPRWEQYF. The CDR3 DNA reads TGTGCCAGCAGCCAAGAACGGACTGGCGGGAGCCCACCGAGGTGGGAGCAGTACTTC.

The rearrangement uses TRBV20-1 and TRBJ2-7, with TRBD2 matching over 7 bases. With 1 base clipped from V and 0 bases from J, the junction kept 6 bases outside the gene matches. The CDR3 sequence is 15 residues long. Germline CDR1 DFQATT, CDR2 SNEGSKA (reference sequence). CDR3 amino acids: CSARVRTSASYEQYF. The CDR3 DNA is TGCAGTGCTAGAGTTCGAACTAGCGCCTCCTACGAGCAGTACTTC.

The table lists this clonotype with many counts. This chain connects TRBV4-1 to TRBJ2-3, with 7 bases that match TRBD2. Looked up from germline, CDR1 is MGHRA and CDR2 is YSYEKL. The trim removed 8 bases at V and 1 base at J, leaving 6 bases unmatched. This CDR3 is built from 14 residues. As DNA, the CDR3 is TGCGCCAGCGTCGAGCGGGGACGCACAGATACGCAGTATTTT. Residues: CASVERGRTDTQYF.

The sample holds many counts of this clonotype. The gene calls are TRBV5-6 and TRBJ2-3; 7 bases align to TRBD1. V lost 4 bases to trimming and J lost 3 bases; unmatched junction nucleotides: 8. The CDR3 is 15 amino acids. CDR1 SGHDT and CDR2 YYEEEE come from the germline V gene. CDR3 residues: CASSIPTGKTDTQYF. The CDR3 nucleotides are TGTGCCAGCAGCATACCGACAGGGAAGACAGATACGCAGTATTTT.

This clonotype has more than one count but fewer than ten. The chain has TRBV27 and TRBJ2-7, with D perhaps TRBD1 (5 bases). This CDR3 is 13 amino acids long. The germline V gene has CDR1 MNHEY and CDR2 SMNVEV (reference sequence). Trimming stripped 3 bases from V and 3 bases from J, with 9 bases between. The CDR3 DNA reads as TGTGCCAGCAGTTTGGGGCATCTCTACGAGCAGTACTTC. It specifies CASSLGHLYEQYF.

Many counts were recorded for this clonotype. The chain links TRBV11-2 to TRBJ2-3, with D unclear. CDR1 and CDR2 (germline): SGHAT, FQNNGV. The CDR3 sequence is 14 residues long. V lost 0 bases and J 4 bases, leaving 8 bases between the germline ends. The CDR3 is CASSLDYLADTQYF. Written as DNA, the CDR3 is TGTGCCAGCAGCTTAGACTATCTCGCAGATACGCAGTATTTT.

In its sample, this clonotype was seen many times. V usage is TRBV9 and J usage is TRBJ1-1; D not resolved. Germline CDR1 is SGDLS and CDR2 is YYNGEE. V dropped 0 bases and J dropped 0 bases, with 6 bases sitting between them. The CDR3 is 14 residues long. CDR3 DNA: TGTGCCAGCAGCGTAGATGATGTGAACACTGAAGCTTTCTTT. Translating gives CASSVDDVNTEAFF.

This clonotype was seen at least ten times. The gene calls are TRBV3-1 and TRBJ2-1; 10 bases fit TRBD1. V lost 2 bases and J lost 1; bases outside the gene matches: 14. The CDR3 sequence is 20 residues long. The germline gives CDR1 LGHDT, CDR2 YNNKEL (reference sequence). The CDR3 region has the DNA TGTGCCAGCAGCCAAACTTTCCGGGACAGGGGCCTTATGTCCTACAATGAGCAGTTCTTC. Encoded protein: CASSQTFRDRGLMSYNEQFF.

This clonotype came up a few times. This clone may be a read error of a much larger clone one base away. The V and J genes are TRBV9 and TRBJ2-2; maybe TRBD1 (5 bases). The CDR3 covers 17 residues. CDR1 and CDR2 (germline): SGDLS, YYNGEE. The V end lost 3 bases, the J end lost 1 base, and 16 bases lay between the germline ends. CDR3 sequence: CASSESWGTRNTGELFF. The CDR3 DNA reads TGTGCCAGCAGCGAAAGTTGGGGCACCAGGAACACCGGGGAGCTGTTTTTT.

V and J are TRBV19 and TRBJ2-4; tentatively, D is TRBD1 (5 bases). The V and J ends lost 3 bases and 5 bases respectively, with 17 bases between them. CDR1 and CDR2 (germline): LNHDA, SQIVND (reference sequence). The CDR3 runs 16 residues. CDR3 region: CASSIWRGVGQNIQYF. The CDR3 DNA reads TGTGCCAGTAGTATCTGGAGAGGAGTGGGGCAAAACATTCAGTACTTC.

V gene TRBV28 combines with J gene TRBJ2-7; perhaps TRBD1 as D (5 bases). Per germline, CDR1 MDHEN and CDR2 SYDVKM. V was pared by 8 bases and J by 5 bases, with 13 bases between. CDR3 length: 12 amino acids. The CDR3 sequence is CASHDSANEQYF. CDR3 sequence (DNA): TGTGCCAGCCACGACAGTGCTAACGAGCAGTACTTC.

This clonotype turned up a few times. The J gene is TRBJ1-6, the V gene TRBV6-1, with a tentative D call TRBD1 (5 bases). This CDR3 spans 15 amino acids. V was trimmed by 8 bases and J by 3 bases, leaving 14 bases between them. Germline lookup yields CDR1 MNHNS and CDR2 SASEGT. The CDR3 nucleotides read TGTGCCAGCTCGCGAGGAGGGGACTATAATTCACCCCTCCACTTT. Protein: CASSRGGDYNSPLHF.

The rearrangement joins TRBV28 to TRBJ2-2; D possibly uses TRBD1 or TRBD2 (6 bases each). The ends were cut back, 5 bases at V and 6 bases at J, with 16 bases in the middle. There are 15 residues in the CDR3. Germline V gene lookup returns CDR1 MDHEN and CDR2 SYDVKM. CDR3 DNA sequence: TGTGCCAGCAGTAAGGGGGGAGTCCCACCCGGGGAGCTGTTTTTT. Translated, it gives CASSKGGVPPGELFF.